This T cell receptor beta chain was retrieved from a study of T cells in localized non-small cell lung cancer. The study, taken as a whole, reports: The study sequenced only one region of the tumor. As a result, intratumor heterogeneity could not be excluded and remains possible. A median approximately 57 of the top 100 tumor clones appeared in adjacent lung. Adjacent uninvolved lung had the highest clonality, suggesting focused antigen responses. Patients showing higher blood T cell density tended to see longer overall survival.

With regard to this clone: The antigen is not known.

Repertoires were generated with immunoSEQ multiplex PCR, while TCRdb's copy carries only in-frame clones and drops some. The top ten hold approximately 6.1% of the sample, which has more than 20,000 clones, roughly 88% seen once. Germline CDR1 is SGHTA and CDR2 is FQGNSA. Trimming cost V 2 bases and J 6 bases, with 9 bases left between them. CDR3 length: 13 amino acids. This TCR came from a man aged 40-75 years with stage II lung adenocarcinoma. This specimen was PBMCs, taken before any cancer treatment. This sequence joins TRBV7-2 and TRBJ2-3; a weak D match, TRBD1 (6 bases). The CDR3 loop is CASSLNRVDTQYF. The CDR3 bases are TGTGCCAGCAGCTTAAACAGGGTTGATACGCAGTATTTT.